The T cell receptor beta chain under discussion was sequenced for a study of memory CD4+ T cells and cytomegalovirus serostatus. Libraries were prepared by immunoSEQ multiplex PCR; TCRdb keeps only in-frame clonotypes and omits some of them. The sample lists about 41,000 clones; 60% to 85% were seen once. CDR3 size: 15 residues. Germline CDR1 and CDR2: MDHEN and SYDVKM. V lost 11 bases to trimming and J lost 1 base, with 18 bases between them. Single viable CD3+CD4+CD8-CD45RO+ cells were sorted as the memory CD4+ T cells. The sequence was obtained from an adult in good health and CMV-seronegative. Sequencing was carried out using memory CD4+ T cells from blood. J is TRBJ2-1 and V is TRBV28; maybe TRBD1 (6 bases). The CDR3 reads CASFLRQGSYNEQFF. CDR3 bases: TGTGCCTCCTTCCTAAGGCAGGGGTCCTACAATGAGCAGTTCTTC.